The present TCR beta chain was sequenced within a study of identical twins. The study's findings and limits: Not following the same donors, the study drew its conclusions from cross-sectional statistical analysis. Whereas memory repertoires showed no such difference, abundant cord blood beta clonotypes carried fewer insertions. Invariant populations such as MAIT and iNKT cells could partly muddle zero-insertion analyses.

This CDR3 has 16 amino acids. Germline CDR1 DFQATT, CDR2 SNEGSKA (reference sequence). V shed 5 bases and J 2 bases; nucleotides not matched to a gene: 13. TCRdb processed the 5' RACE reads anew with MiXCR; each CDR3 protein has one entry. This sample has approximately 680,000 distinct CDR3 sequences, with roughly 7.1% found just once. This clonotype was detected only a few times. Its antigen is unidentified. The sample was also linked to a second study, of yellow fever vaccine responses in identical twins. That source reports: Twins showed a vaccine T cell response that reportedly seemed partly convergent, partly personalized.

This chain links TRBV20-1 with TRBJ2-5; TRBD2 matches 8 bases. Sequenced sample: PBMCs. This TCR was sampled from a woman under 30 in good health. The CDR3 region has the DNA TGCAGTGCTCGGACGGTGATAGCGGGATATCAAGAGACCCAGTACTTC. Its translation is CSARTVIAGYQETQYF.